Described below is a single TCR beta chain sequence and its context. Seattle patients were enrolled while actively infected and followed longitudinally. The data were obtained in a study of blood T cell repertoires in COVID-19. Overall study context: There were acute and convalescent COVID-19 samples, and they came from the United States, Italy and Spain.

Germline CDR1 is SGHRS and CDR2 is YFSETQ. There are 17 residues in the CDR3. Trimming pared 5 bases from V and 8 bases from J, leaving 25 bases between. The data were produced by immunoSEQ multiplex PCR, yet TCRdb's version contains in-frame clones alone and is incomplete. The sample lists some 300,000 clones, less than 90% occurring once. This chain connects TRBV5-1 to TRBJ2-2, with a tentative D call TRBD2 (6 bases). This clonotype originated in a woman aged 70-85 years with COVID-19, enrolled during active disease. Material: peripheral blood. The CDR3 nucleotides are TGCGCCAGCAGGCCAGAGACTAGAAGGCCCCACCCAGGGGAGCTGTTTTTT. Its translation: CASRPETRRPHPGELFF.